This entry concerns a single T cell receptor beta chain. The data are from a study of blood T cell repertoires in COVID-19. Germline loops: CDR1 SGHRS, CDR2 YFSETQ. Trimming cost V 4 bases and J 0 bases; bases outside gene matches: 7. The CDR3 is 17 residues long. Clinical history as reported by participants underpinned cohort assignment. Repertoires were generated with immunoSEQ multiplex PCR, while TCRdb's copy carries only in-frame clones and drops some. Of 350,000 to 550,000 clones listed, 70% to 90% are singletons. The chain uses TRBV5-1 and TRBJ2-3; 11 bases are a match to TRBD2. This TCR came from a woman in her late teens or twenties with acute COVID-19. Material for sequencing was PBMCs or T cells enriched from blood (not recorded which). DNA of the CDR3: TGCGCCAGCAGCCCGACTCTAGCGGGGGGAAGCACAGATACGCAGTATTTT. As protein: CASSPTLAGGSTDTQYF.